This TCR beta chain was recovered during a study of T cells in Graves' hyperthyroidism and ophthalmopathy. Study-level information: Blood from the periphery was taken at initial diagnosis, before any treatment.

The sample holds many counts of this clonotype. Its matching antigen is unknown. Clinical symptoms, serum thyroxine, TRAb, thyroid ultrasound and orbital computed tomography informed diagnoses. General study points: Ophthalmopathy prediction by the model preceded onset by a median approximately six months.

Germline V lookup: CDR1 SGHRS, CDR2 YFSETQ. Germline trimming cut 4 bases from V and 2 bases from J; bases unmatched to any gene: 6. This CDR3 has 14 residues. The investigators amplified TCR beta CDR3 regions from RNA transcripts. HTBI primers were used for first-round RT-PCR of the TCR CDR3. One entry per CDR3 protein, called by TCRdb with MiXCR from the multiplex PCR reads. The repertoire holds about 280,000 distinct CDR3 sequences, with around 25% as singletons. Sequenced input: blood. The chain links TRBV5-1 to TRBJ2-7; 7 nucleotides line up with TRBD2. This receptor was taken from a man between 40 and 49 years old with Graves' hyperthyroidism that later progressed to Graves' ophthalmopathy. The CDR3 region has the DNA TGCGCCAGCAGCCCAAGCGGGAACACCTACGAGCAGTACTTC. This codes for CASSPSGNTYEQYF.